This T cell receptor beta chain was observed in a study of cytomegalovirus exposure and HLA in healthy donors. Points from the study as a whole: A list of around 150 TCR beta chains associated with cytomegalovirus was given. Most TCR sequences were rare, but some public TCRs occurred in many donors. Reports indicated that the classifier achieved high specificity and sensitivity in diagnosing cytomegalovirus status.

CDR1 MGHRA and CDR2 YSYEKL come from the germline V gene. CDR3 length: 16 residues. The V gene end was trimmed by 3 bases and the J gene end by 7 bases; junction bases not matched to a gene: 11. The count of this clone is one. Its antigen is not known. Sequenced by immunoSEQ multiplex PCR; TCRdb stores in-frame clones only, minus some. The sample yields tens of thousands of clones, just under 95% seen once. From the approximately 120-subject validation cohort, which was separate from the roughly 620-subject first cohort, the donors were drawn. Sequenced: PBMCs. The chain employs TRBV4-1 and TRBJ2-2; 7 bases fit TRBD2. The clonotype was recovered from a man aged 18-30 years in good health and CMV-seronegative. The DNA for the CDR3 is TGCGCCAGCAGCCAGACGTCGCGGGAGTTCGTCGGGGAGCTGTTTTTT. Residues: CASSQTSREFVGELFF.